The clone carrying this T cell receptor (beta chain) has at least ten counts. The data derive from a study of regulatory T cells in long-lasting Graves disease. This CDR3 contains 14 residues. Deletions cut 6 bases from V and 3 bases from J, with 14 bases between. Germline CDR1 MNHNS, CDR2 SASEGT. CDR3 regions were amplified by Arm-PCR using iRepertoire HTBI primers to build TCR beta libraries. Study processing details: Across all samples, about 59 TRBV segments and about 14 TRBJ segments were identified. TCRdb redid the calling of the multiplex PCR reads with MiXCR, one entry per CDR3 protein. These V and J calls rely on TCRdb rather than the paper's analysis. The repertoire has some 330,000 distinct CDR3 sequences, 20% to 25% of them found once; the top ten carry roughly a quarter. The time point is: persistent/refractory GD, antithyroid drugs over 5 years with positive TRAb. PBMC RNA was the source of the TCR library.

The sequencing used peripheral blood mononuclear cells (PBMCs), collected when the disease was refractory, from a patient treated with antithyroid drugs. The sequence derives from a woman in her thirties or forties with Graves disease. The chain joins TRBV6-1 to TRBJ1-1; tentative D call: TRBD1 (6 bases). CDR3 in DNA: TGTGCCAGCAGGCCGGGACATTGGGACACTGAAGCTTTCTTT. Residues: CASRPGHWDTEAFF.